Described below is a single T cell receptor (beta chain) sequence and its context. The antigen remains undetermined. The sample is drawn from a study of T cell responses to AZD1222 COVID-19 vaccine. Study-wide findings and caveats: Spike-specific TCR breadth rose after two AZD1222 doses, and depth rose as well. There were repertoire samples only from the period after the peak T cell response. Donors were mostly white British, more females; clonal diversity possibly underestimated. Across the whole spike, CD4 TCRs peaked at regions 160-218 and 743-854.

Trimming took 4 bases from V and 5 from J, leaving 11 bases between them. The CDR3 runs 13 residues. The V gene's germline CDR1 is MGHRA and CDR2 YSYEKL. Clones were sequenced by immunoSEQ multiplex PCR, and TCRdb holds only the in-frame ones, with some missing. Of roughly 200,000 clones in the sample, 85% to 95% were seen once. The sample here was peripheral blood, taken 28 days after the second dose of the MenACWY control vaccine. V usage is TRBV4-1 and J usage is TRBJ2-5; D may be TRBD1 (6 bases). This clonotype originated in an adult who received the MenACWY meningococcal vaccine as a control. In DNA, the CDR3 is TGCGCCAGCAGCCTACAGGGTAGGGAGACCCAGTACTTC. Its translation: CASSLQGRETQYF.